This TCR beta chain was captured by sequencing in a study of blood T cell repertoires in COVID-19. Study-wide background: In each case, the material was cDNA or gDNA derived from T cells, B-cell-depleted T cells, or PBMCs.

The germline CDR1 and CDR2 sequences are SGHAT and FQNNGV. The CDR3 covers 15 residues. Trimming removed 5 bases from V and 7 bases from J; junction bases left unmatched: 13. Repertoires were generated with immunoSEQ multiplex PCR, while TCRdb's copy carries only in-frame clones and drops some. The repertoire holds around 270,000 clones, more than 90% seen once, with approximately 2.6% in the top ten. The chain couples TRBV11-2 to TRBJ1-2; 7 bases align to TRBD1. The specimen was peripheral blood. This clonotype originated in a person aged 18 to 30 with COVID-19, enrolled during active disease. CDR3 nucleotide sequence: TGTGCCAGCAGCCCGGGGACAGCAGACATCCTTGGCTACACCTTC. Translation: CASSPGTADILGYTF.